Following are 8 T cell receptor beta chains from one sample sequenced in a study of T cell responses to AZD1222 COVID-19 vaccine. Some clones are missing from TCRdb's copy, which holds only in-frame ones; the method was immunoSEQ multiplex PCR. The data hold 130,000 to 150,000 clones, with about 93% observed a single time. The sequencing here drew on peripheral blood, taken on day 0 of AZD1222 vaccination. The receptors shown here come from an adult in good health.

CDR3 nucleotide sequence: TGCGCCAGCAGCCAAGGGCCGGGAGCGGGCGGGGAGACCCAGTACTTC. This sequence encodes CASSQGPGAGGETQYF. This chain uses TRBV4-1 with TRBJ2-5; D perhaps matches TRBD2 (6 bases). With 1 base removed from V and 5 bases from J, the gap between germline ends came to 17 bases. This CDR3 region has 16 residues. Germline CDR1 reads MGHRA; CDR2 reads YSYEKL.

This CDR3 is CASSWTFGNEQFF. In nucleotides, the CDR3 is TGTGCCAGCAGTTGGACTTTTGGCAATGAGCAGTTCTTC. The V call is TRBV27, the J call TRBJ2-1; maybe TRBD2 (5 bases). V was clipped by 4 bases and J by 6 bases, with 10 bases between them. In germline, CDR1 is MNHEY, CDR2 SMNVEV (reference sequence). The CDR3 spans 13 residues.

In DNA, the CDR3 is TGTGCCAGCAGTCCAGGGTCTAATGAAAAACTGTTTTTT. It is translated as CASSPGSNEKLFF. The genes are TRBV12-3 or TRBV12-4 and TRBJ1-4; tentatively, D is TRBD1 (5 bases). Trimming removed 5 bases from V and 3 bases from J, with 7 bases in between. This CDR3 contains 13 residues.

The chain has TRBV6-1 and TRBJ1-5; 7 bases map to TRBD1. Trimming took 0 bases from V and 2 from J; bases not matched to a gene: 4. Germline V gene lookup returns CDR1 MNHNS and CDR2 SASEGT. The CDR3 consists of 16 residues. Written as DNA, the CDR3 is TGTGCCAGCAGTGAAGCGGCAGGGGGTGGCAATCAGCCCCAGCATTTT. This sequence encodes CASSEAAGGGNQPQHF.

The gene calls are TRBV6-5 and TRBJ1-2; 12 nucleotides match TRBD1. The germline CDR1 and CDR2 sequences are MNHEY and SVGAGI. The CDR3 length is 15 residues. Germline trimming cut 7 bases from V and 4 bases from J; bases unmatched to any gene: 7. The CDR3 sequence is CASNRDRGPRYGYTF. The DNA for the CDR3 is TGTGCCAGCAACCGGGACAGGGGGCCTCGCTATGGCTACACCTTC.

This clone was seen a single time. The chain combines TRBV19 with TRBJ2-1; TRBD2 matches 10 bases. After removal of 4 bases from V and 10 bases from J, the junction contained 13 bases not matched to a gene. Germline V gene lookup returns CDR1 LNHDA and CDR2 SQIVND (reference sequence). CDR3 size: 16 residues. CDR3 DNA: TGTGCCAGTAGTACCCTAACCGTTGGACTAGCGGCAGAGCAGTTCTTC. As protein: CASSTLTVGLAAEQFF.

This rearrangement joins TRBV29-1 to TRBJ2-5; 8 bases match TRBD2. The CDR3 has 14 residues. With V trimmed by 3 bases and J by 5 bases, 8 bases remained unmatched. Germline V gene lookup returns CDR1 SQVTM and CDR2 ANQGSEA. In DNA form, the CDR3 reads TGCAGCGTTGAGGGGTTGGGACTAGGGGAGACCCAGTACTTC. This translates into CSVEGLGLGETQYF.

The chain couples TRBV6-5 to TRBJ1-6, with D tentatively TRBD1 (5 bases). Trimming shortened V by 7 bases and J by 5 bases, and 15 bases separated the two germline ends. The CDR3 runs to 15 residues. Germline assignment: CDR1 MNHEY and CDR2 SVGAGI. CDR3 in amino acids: CASTLNPDNNSPLHF. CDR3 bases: TGTGCCAGCACCCTAAATCCGGACAATAATTCACCCCTCCACTTT.